The rows below give T cell receptor beta chains drawn from one sample of a study of T cell changes during pregnancy in multiple sclerosis. Sequenced by immunoSEQ multiplex PCR; TCRdb stores in-frame clones only, minus some. The sample has roughly 49,000 clones; roughly 93% are singletons. The sample in question was CD8+ T cells from peripheral blood mononuclear cells, obtained after pregnancy. The source of these receptors is a female donor with multiple sclerosis, enrolled in a pregnancy study. The CDR3 runs from the conserved cysteine through the conserved F or W. Each record gives: CDR3 length, D gene, V gene, CDR3 protein. A D gene is named only where the DNA matches it firmly.

len: 15
d_gene: TRBD1
v_gene: TRBV2
CDR3aa: CASNGQTGLNTEAFF

len: 14
d_gene: NA
v_gene: TRBV13
CDR3aa: CASSYTTLAYEQYF

len: 13
d_gene: NA
v_gene: TRBV27
CDR3aa: CASSSFSSYEQYF

len: 13
d_gene: NA
v_gene: TRBV7-6
CDR3aa: CASSTQGTSEAFF

len: 13
d_gene: TRBD2
v_gene: TRBV27
CDR3aa: CASRGGGEETQYF

len: 14
d_gene: TRBD1
v_gene: TRBV19
CDR3aa: CASSPGQKNRPQHF

len: 14
d_gene: NA
v_gene: TRBV5-5
CDR3aa: CASSLEIGGYEQYF

len: 12
d_gene: NA
v_gene: TRBV7-9
CDR3aa: CASSHSYNEQFF

len: 17
d_gene: NA
v_gene: TRBV10-3
CDR3aa: CAISGAITGGAQETQYF

len: 12
d_gene: NA
v_gene: TRBV27
CDR3aa: CASSLTAGELFF

len: 13
d_gene: NA
v_gene: TRBV4-3
CDR3aa: CASSLAGNTEAFF

len: 16
d_gene: TRBD2
v_gene: TRBV7-3
CDR3aa: CASSSGLAELTDTQYF

len: 16
d_gene: TRBD2
v_gene: TRBV28
CDR3aa: CASSLLGLAGVHEQFF

len: 15
d_gene: TRBD1
v_gene: TRBV7-9
CDR3aa: CASSSPGQGRYEQYF

len: 17
d_gene: TRBD2
v_gene: TRBV9
CDR3aa: CASSAGTSGGGYNEQFF

len: 14
d_gene: NA
v_gene: TRBV5-1
CDR3aa: CASSPDRLFYEQYF

len: 13
d_gene: NA
v_gene: TRBV6-5
CDR3aa: CASSYGTSAEQYF

len: 13
d_gene: NA
v_gene: TRBV11-2
CDR3aa: CASSFVQPGELFF

len: 19
d_gene: TRBD2
v_gene: TRBV29-1
CDR3aa: CSVRGTSGNQRIAKNIQYF

len: 16
d_gene: TRBD1
v_gene: TRBV15
CDR3aa: CATSYDRGEFSYEQYF

len: 15
d_gene: TRBD1
v_gene: TRBV9
CDR3aa: CASSVGQGGTDTQYF

len: 12
d_gene: NA
v_gene: TRBV9
CDR3aa: CASRGDQETQYF

len: 15
d_gene: NA
v_gene: TRBV10-1
CDR3aa: CASSGQGPSTDTQYF

len: 14
d_gene: TRBD2
v_gene: TRBV19
CDR3aa: CASSPTSGAYEQYF

len: 12
d_gene: TRBD2
v_gene: TRBV27
CDR3aa: CASSLGGGEQFF

len: 18
d_gene: NA
v_gene: TRBV7-8
CDR3aa: CASSLDGGESSYNSPLHF

len: 15
d_gene: TRBD2
v_gene: TRBV7-2
CDR3aa: CATTEAGGAYNEQFF

len: 16
d_gene: TRBD2
v_gene: TRBV11-2
CDR3aa: CASSFRLAGIQETQYF

len: 15
d_gene: NA
v_gene: TRBV29-1
CDR3aa: CSAVFEAGNTGELFF

len: 15
d_gene: NA
v_gene: TRBV4-3
CDR3aa: CASSQVPGSSYEQYF

len: 15
d_gene: NA
v_gene: TRBV6-5
CDR3aa: CASSSPRTGYTEAFF

len: 17
d_gene: NA
v_gene: TRBV5-4
CDR3aa: CASSLDLPASSTGELFF

len: 16
d_gene: NA
v_gene: TRBV14
CDR3aa: CASSRRDTLARYEQYF

len: 15
d_gene: TRBD2
v_gene: TRBV12-5
CDR3aa: CASGLEREGRDEQFF

len: 15
d_gene: TRBD2
v_gene: TRBV11-2
CDR3aa: CASSLEAGGLETQYF

len: 13
d_gene: NA
v_gene: TRBV10-3
CDR3aa: CAIQAKLVYEQYF

len: 15
d_gene: NA
v_gene: TRBV4-1
CDR3aa: CASSQGTTIQYEQYF

len: 15
d_gene: NA
v_gene: TRBV7-7
CDR3aa: CASSLAEGRNTEAFF

len: 18
d_gene: TRBD1
v_gene: TRBV27
CDR3aa: CASSLSPHGTGMGTEAFF

len: 13
d_gene: TRBD2
v_gene: TRBV4-1
CDR3aa: CASSWTSGNEQYF

len: 16
d_gene: TRBD1
v_gene: TRBV7-9
CDR3aa: CASSSGQIPNTGELFF

len: 15
d_gene: TRBD1
v_gene: TRBV9
CDR3aa: CASSPQGAPGQPQHF

len: 16
d_gene: TRBD1
v_gene: TRBV19
CDR3aa: CASSIDLGDRIYEQYF

len: 12
d_gene: TRBD1
v_gene: TRBV25-1
CDR3aa: CASSPGTAEAFF

len: 14
d_gene: NA
v_gene: TRBV9
CDR3aa: CASSVHSRLYGYTF

len: 14
d_gene: NA
v_gene: TRBV6-1
CDR3aa: CASSVYRAGGELFF

len: 18
d_gene: TRBD2
v_gene: TRBV4-3
CDR3aa: CASSQEDGGGSPYNEQFF

len: 15
d_gene: TRBD2
v_gene: TRBV27
CDR3aa: CASSVSLADSDTQYF

len: 13
d_gene: NA
v_gene: TRBV19
CDR3aa: CASWGGFNEKLFF

len: 13
d_gene: NA
v_gene: TRBV4-1
CDR3aa: CASLDTNTGELFF

len: 11
d_gene: NA
v_gene: TRBV11-2
CDR3aa: CASSASETQYF

len: 17
d_gene: TRBD2
v_gene: TRBV2
CDR3aa: CASSPRLLGGGAHEQYF

len: 13
d_gene: TRBD1
v_gene: TRBV2
CDR3aa: CASSQTGSNEQFF

len: 14
d_gene: TRBD2
v_gene: TRBV27
CDR3aa: CASSGTSGGYEQYF

len: 14
d_gene: TRBD1
v_gene: TRBV6-6
CDR3aa: CASSQTGGMETQYF

len: 13
d_gene: NA
v_gene: TRBV29-1
CDR3aa: CSVRRGRYNEQFF

len: 14
d_gene: NA
v_gene: TRBV5-1
CDR3aa: CASSFGGAPYEQYF

len: 12
d_gene: TRBD1
v_gene: TRBV29-1
CDR3aa: CSVRDRGNEQFF

len: 15
d_gene: NA
v_gene: TRBV19
CDR3aa: CASSIASAPGNTIYF